The 11 T cell receptor beta chains below all came from one sample that was sequenced in a study of CD8+ T cells in alopecia areata. Reverse transcription of extracted RNA yielded cDNA, which provided the sequencing template. Only in-frame clones appear in the TCRdb table, and some are missing; sequencing was by immunoSEQ multiplex PCR. Among approximately 210,000 clones, around three fifths were seen once, and the ten largest hold 4% to 4.5%. Sample treatment: oral pan-JAK inhibitor, 5-10 mg twice daily. The material sequenced was CD4+ T cells sorted from blood, taken at week 4, from a patient treated with tofacitinib. The source is a human donor with alopecia areata.

V gene TRBV20-1 combines with J gene TRBJ1-1, with D hard to call. The CDR3 extends over 11 amino acids. V was shortened by 5 bases and J by 1 base, with 5 bases between the two germline ends. Germline CDR1 and CDR2: DFQATT and SNEGSKA (reference sequence). Written as DNA, the CDR3 is TGCAGTGCTCAACAGAACACTGAAGCTTTCTTT. Protein: CSAQQNTEAFF.

V usage is TRBV19 and J usage is TRBJ1-6; maybe TRBD1 (6 bases). Trimming removed 5 bases at V and 11 bases at J, with 16 bases between. Germline CDR1 is LNHDA and CDR2 is SQIVND (reference sequence). The CDR3 extends over 14 amino acids. The CDR3 nucleotides read TGTGCCAGTAGTGAAGGGGACAATTCCGCACCCCTCCACTTT. It translates to CASSEGDNSAPLHF.

This clone was seen a handful of times. CDR3 loop: CASSSSGRYEQYF. DNA for the CDR3: TGTGCCAGCAGCTCGAGTGGCCGTTACGAGCAGTACTTC. The chain is built from TRBV7-2 and TRBJ2-7; D remains unclear. Per germline, CDR1 SGHTA and CDR2 FQGNSA. Trimming took off 4 bases at V and 4 bases at J, with 11 bases between the two ends. There are 13 residues in the CDR3.

This clone has just a few counts. The rearrangement links TRBV5-1 to TRBJ1-2; D gene ambiguous. Germline CDR1 and CDR2: SGHRS and YFSETQ. This CDR3 has 15 amino acids. With 4 bases removed from V and 2 bases from J, the gap between germline ends came to 15 bases. In nucleotides, the CDR3 is TGCGCCAGCAGCAGACTCGAATTCCTCAACTATGGCTACACCTTC. This encodes CASSRLEFLNYGYTF.

This chain connects TRBV29-1 to TRBJ2-5; D is undetermined. Per the germline V gene, CDR1 is SQVTM and CDR2 is ANQGSEA. V gave up 4 bases and J gave up 7 bases, with 10 bases separating them. The CDR3 contains 11 residues. The chain's CDR3 is CSVGVLGTQYF. The DNA for the CDR3 is TGCAGCGTTGGGGTGTTAGGGACCCAGTACTTC.

V and J are TRBV19 and TRBJ2-2, with D perhaps TRBD1 (5 bases). The CDR3 covers 15 residues. Germline V gives CDR1 LNHDA, CDR2 SQIVND (reference sequence). The ends were cut back, 4 bases at V and 1 base at J, with 10 bases in the middle. The CDR3 loop reads CASSTRTMNTGELFF. DNA for the CDR3: TGTGCCAGTAGTACCCGGACAATGAACACCGGGGAGCTGTTTTTT.

This chain connects TRBV5-1 to TRBJ1-1; D is uncertain. CDR3 length: 14 residues. CDR1 and CDR2 (germline): SGHRS, YFSETQ. V was clipped by 0 bases and J by 1 base, with 7 bases between them. The CDR3 DNA sequence: TGCGCCAGCAGCTTGGAGGGAGGGAACACTGAAGCTTTCTTT. This sequence encodes CASSLEGGNTEAFF.

The genes are TRBV6-5 and TRBJ1-1; the match to TRBD1 covers 9 bases. The germline CDR1 and CDR2 sequences are MNHEY and SVGAGI. Unmatched junction bases numbered 8, after V lost 2 bases and J lost 4 bases. There are 16 residues in the CDR3. CDR3 residues: CASSYRVGQGFTEAFF. CDR3 DNA: TGTGCCAGCAGTTACCGTGTGGGACAGGGATTCACTGAAGCTTTCTTT.

This clone occurred once. V and J are TRBV4-3 and TRBJ1-5; D is undetermined. Germline V lookup: CDR1 LGHNA, CDR2 YSLEER. The V and J ends lost 1 base and 5 bases respectively, with 3 bases between them. The CDR3 totals 12 residues. CDR3 DNA sequence: TGCGCCAGCAGCCAAGGAGATCAGCCCCAGCATTTT. Its protein product is CASSQGDQPQHF.

This rearrangement joins TRBV9 to TRBJ1-4, with 10 nucleotides matching TRBD1. V was clipped by 4 bases and J by 2 bases; unmatched bases: 17. Germline CDR1 is SGDLS and CDR2 is YYNGEE. The CDR3 length is 20 residues. The chain's CDR3 is CASSSPGQGDDFGTNEKLFF. Written as DNA, the CDR3 is TGTGCCAGCAGCTCCCCCGGACAGGGGGACGATTTTGGCACTAATGAAAAACTGTTTTTT.

The chain is built from TRBV29-1 and TRBJ1-1, with D hard to call. From germline, CDR1 is SQVTM and CDR2 ANQGSEA. The CDR3 is 11 amino acids. The V and J ends lost 3 bases and 5 bases respectively, with 7 bases between them. The CDR3 nucleotides are TGCAGCGTTGACAGAAGAACTGAAGCTTTCTTT. Protein: CSVDRRTEAFF.